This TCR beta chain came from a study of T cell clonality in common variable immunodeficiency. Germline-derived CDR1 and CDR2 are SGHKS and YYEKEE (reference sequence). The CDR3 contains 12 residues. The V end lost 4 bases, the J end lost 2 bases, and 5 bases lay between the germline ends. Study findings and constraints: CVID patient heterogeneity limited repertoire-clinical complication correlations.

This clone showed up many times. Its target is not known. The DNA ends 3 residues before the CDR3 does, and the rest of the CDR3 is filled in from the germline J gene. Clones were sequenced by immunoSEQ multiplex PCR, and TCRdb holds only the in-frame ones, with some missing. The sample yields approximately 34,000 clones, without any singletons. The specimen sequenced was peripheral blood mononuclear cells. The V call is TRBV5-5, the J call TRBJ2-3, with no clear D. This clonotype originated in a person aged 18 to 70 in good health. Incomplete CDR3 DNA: TGTGCCAGCAGCCCCAACACAGATACG. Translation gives CASSPNTDT. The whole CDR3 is CASSPNTDTQYF.